These T cell receptor beta chains were read from a single sample in a study of control samples from healthy donors and cancer patients. The table came from immunoSEQ multiplex PCR; TCRdb's copy has only in-frame clones and leaves some out. The profile shows around 110,000 clones, 93% of them singletons. Source material: blood. Source of these receptors: a young man in good health. CDR3s include the opening cysteine and the closing phenylalanine or tryptophan. A D gene is named only where the DNA matches it firmly. Clone size is given for some rows only: seen once, a few or many times, or a class if the clone is expanded.

size	D	V	J	CDR3	DNA
-	-	TRBV5-1	TRBJ1-3	CASSQGNSGNTIYF	TGCGCCAGCAGTCAGGGGAACTCTGGAAACACCATATATTTT
-	-	TRBV6-6	TRBJ1-1	CASSYSQGRTEAFF	TGTGCCAGCAGTTACTCCCAGGGGCGGACTGAAGCTTTCTTT
-	TRBD1	TRBV2	TRBJ1-6	CASRRQGNNSPLHF	TGTGCCAGCAGACGACAGGGTAATAATTCACCCCTCCACTTT
-	-	TRBV20-1	TRBJ2-5	CSASNVLGETQYF	TGCAGTGCTAGTAATGTTTTAGGAGAGACCCAGTACTTC
-	TRBD2	TRBV7-6	TRBJ2-7	CASSLESGGHSYEQYF	TGTGCCAGCAGCTTAGAAAGCGGGGGTCACTCCTACGAGCAGTACTTC
-	TRBD2	TRBV12-3/TRBV12-4	TRBJ2-5	CASSWGGETQYF	TGTGCCAGCAGTTGGGGAGGGGAGACCCAGTACTTC
-	-	TRBV7-8	TRBJ1-1	CASSSSMNTEAFF	TGTGCCAGCAGCTCCTCAATGAACACTGAAGCTTTCTTT
-	-	TRBV11-1	TRBJ1-6	CASSPGLQTNSPLHF	TGTGCCAGCAGCCCGGGACTCCAGACTAATTCACCCCTCCACTTT
-	-	TRBV5-1	TRBJ2-5	CASRGVQETQYF	TGCGCCAGCAGGGGCGTCCAAGAGACCCAGTACTTC
once	-	TRBV7-2	TRBJ2-2	CASSPPRTGELFF	TGTGCCAGCAGCCCCCCCCGCACCGGGGAGCTGTTTTTT
-	-	TRBV6-5	TRBJ1-2	CASRADIYGYTF	TGTGCCAGCAGGGCGGACATCTATGGCTACACCTTC
-	-	TRBV7-2	TRBJ2-2	CASSLAARELFF	TGTGCCAGCAGCCTGGCTGCGAGGGAGCTGTTTTTT
-	TRBD2	TRBV2	TRBJ2-2	CARNQRGGHTGELFF	TGTGCAAGGAACCAACGGGGGGGCCACACCGGGGAGCTGTTTTTT
-	TRBD1	TRBV10-3	TRBJ1-5	CAISNQGVGGQPQHF	TGTGCCATCAGCAATCAGGGGGTTGGAGGTCAGCCCCAGCATTTT
-	TRBD1	TRBV4-1	TRBJ1-5	CASSQDWTGPNQPQHF	TGCGCCAGCAGCCAAGATTGGACAGGCCCCAATCAGCCCCAGCATTTT
-	TRBD1	TRBV27	TRBJ1-2	CASGDRDKANYGYTF	TGTGCCAGCGGTGACAGGGACAAAGCTAACTATGGCTACACCTTC
-	TRBD1	TRBV6-2/TRBV6-3	TRBJ1-2	CASSSRGHGYTF	TGTGCCAGCAGTTCCAGGGGGCATGGCTACACCTTC
-	-	TRBV2	TRBJ2-7	CASMRSYEQYF	TGTGCCAGCATGAGGTCCTACGAGCAGTACTTC
-	-	TRBV9	TRBJ2-3	CASSVAPPDTQYF	TGTGCCAGCAGCGTAGCCCCCCCAGATACGCAGTATTTT
-	-	TRBV10-3	TRBJ1-1	CAIAGGAQNTEAFF	TGTGCCATTGCGGGGGGGGCGCAGAACACTGAAGCTTTCTTT
once	-	TRBV5-1	TRBJ2-3	CASSLGGFTDTQYF	TGCGCCAGCAGCTTGGGGGGTTTCACAGATACGCAGTATTTT
-	-	TRBV13	TRBJ2-7	CASSFGGEQYF	TGTGCCAGCAGCTTCGGCGGCGAGCAGTACTTC
-	TRBD1	TRBV5-1	TRBJ1-2	CASSLAQGALGYTF	TGCGCCAGCAGCTTGGCGCAGGGGGCGCTTGGCTACACCTTC
few	TRBD2	TRBV20-1	TRBJ2-7	CSASGRDEQYF	TGCAGTGCTTCAGGGAGGGACGAGCAGTACTTC
-	-	TRBV19	TRBJ1-3	CASSVAGTPGNTIYF	TGTGCCAGTAGTGTCGCCGGGACTCCAGGAAACACCATATATTTT
-	-	TRBV7-9	TRBJ2-7	CASSFSRAEQYF	TGTGCCAGCAGCTTTTCTAGGGCCGAGCAGTACTTC
-	TRBD1	TRBV9	TRBJ1-3	CASSTRLGTEGNTIYF	TGTGCCAGCAGCACACGCCTTGGGACAGAAGGAAACACCATATATTTT
-	-	TRBV3-1/TRBV3-2	TRBJ1-1	CASSFREWDTEAFF	TGTGCCAGCAGCTTCAGGGAGTGGGACACTGAAGCTTTCTTT
-	-	TRBV2	TRBJ1-2	CASSLFRNYGYTF	TGTGCCAGCAGTCTTTTCCGTAACTATGGCTACACCTTC
once	TRBD1	TRBV30	TRBJ1-1	CAWSWTGVDTEAFF	TGTGCCTGGAGTTGGACAGGGGTGGACACTGAAGCTTTCTTT
-	-	TRBV10-3	TRBJ1-1	CAISESTGTEAFF	TGTGCCATCAGTGAGTCGACGGGCACTGAAGCTTTCTTT
-	-	TRBV28	TRBJ1-1	CASGLSLGNEAFF	TGTGCAAGCGGCTTAAGCTTGGGGAATGAAGCTTTCTTT
-	-	TRBV7-8	TRBJ2-6	CASSTTAVLTF	TGTGCCAGCAGCACGACCGCCGTCCTGACTTTC
-	-	TRBV4-2	TRBJ1-1	CASSQVLGAGTEAFF	TGTGCCAGCAGCCAAGTACTGGGGGCTGGCACTGAAGCTTTCTTT
-	-	TRBV28	TRBJ1-2	CASSGLRRPDTF	TGTGCCAGCAGTGGACTACGTAGGCCGGACACCTTC
-	-	TRBV27	TRBJ1-2	CASSLGEGRGTYGYTF	TGTGCCAGCAGCCTTGGGGAGGGTAGGGGTACCTATGGCTACACCTTC
-	-	TRBV10-3	TRBJ2-3	CAISEGGGLADTQYF	TGTGCCATCAGTGAGGGGGGGGGCCTTGCAGATACGCAGTATTTT
-	-	TRBV11-2	TRBJ1-6	CASSLVLQALSPLHF	TGTGCCAGCAGCTTAGTACTACAGGCCCTTTCACCCCTCCACTTT
-	TRBD1	TRBV27	TRBJ2-7	CASSLYPPTGDLGEQYF	TGTGCCAGCAGTTTATACCCCCCGACAGGGGATTTGGGAGAGCAGTACTTC
-	TRBD1	TRBV5-1	TRBJ2-2	CASSDQRTGNTGELFF	TGCGCCAGCAGCGACCAGAGGACAGGGAACACCGGGGAGCTGTTTTTT
-	-	TRBV2	TRBJ2-1	CASSRTTGTEADFF	TGTGCCAGCAGTCGTACTACTGGGACCGAAGCCGACTTCTTC
-	-	TRBV6-5	TRBJ1-5	CASSPRGGVGPQHF	TGTGCCAGCAGCCCCCGGGGGGGAGTAGGGCCCCAGCATTTT
-	-	TRBV2	TRBJ2-1	CASSGNLYGSEQFF	TGTGCCAGCAGTGGAAATTTATACGGGAGCGAGCAGTTCTTC
-	-	TRBV27	TRBJ2-3	CASRYKARGPYTDTQYF	TGTGCCAGCAGATACAAGGCGCGGGGTCCTTACACAGATACGCAGTATTTT
-	TRBD1	TRBV6-5	TRBJ1-2	CASTSQGAGDGYTF	TGTGCCAGCACCTCACAGGGGGCCGGGGATGGCTACACCTTC
-	-	TRBV5-1	TRBJ2-3	CASGRTDTDTQYF	TGCGCCAGCGGCAGGACAGACACAGATACGCAGTATTTT
-	-	TRBV6-1	TRBJ1-5	CASSEVLWPQHF	TGTGCCAGCAGTGAGGTCTTGTGGCCCCAGCATTTT
-	-	TRBV19	TRBJ1-2	CASSIRRARKGYTF	TGTGCCAGTAGTATAAGGAGGGCCCGTAAGGGCTACACCTTC
-	-	TRBV4-1	TRBJ1-3	CASSQVLDGRYGNTIYF	TGCGCCAGCAGCCAAGTTCTCGATGGACGGTATGGAAACACCATATATTTT
-	-	TRBV2	TRBJ1-2	CATEPGGGYGYTF	TGTGCCACCGAGCCGGGGGGCGGCTATGGCTACACCTTC
-	-	TRBV11-2	TRBJ2-3	CASSTNPSNTDTQYF	TGTGCCAGCAGCACCAACCCCAGCAACACAGATACGCAGTATTTT
-	-	TRBV19	TRBJ1-6	CASTPGRDNSPLHF	TGTGCCAGTACTCCTGGAAGGGATAATTCACCCCTCCACTTT
-	TRBD1	TRBV19	TRBJ2-1	CASSLVGQGSPITGNEQFF	TGTGCCAGTAGTCTAGTTGGACAGGGCTCACCAATAACCGGGAATGAGCAGTTCTTC
-	-	TRBV5-1	TRBJ1-2	CASSQERGPNYGYTF	TGCGCCAGCAGCCAAGAGCGGGGGCCCAACTATGGCTACACCTTC